The rows below give T cell receptor beta chains drawn from one sample of a study of blood T cell repertoires in COVID-19. Generated by immunoSEQ multiplex PCR, the TCRdb table keeps only in-frame clones and is missing some. The sample has tens of thousands of clones; roughly 82% are singletons. Material for sequencing was peripheral blood. These receptors were taken from a woman older than 75 with acute or convalescent COVID-19. CDR3s include the opening cysteine and the closing phenylalanine or tryptophan. The D gene is left open where the match is weak. Not all rows give a size; the values are once, few, many and, for expanded clones, a class.

D gene: TRBD2
clone size: -
J gene: TRBJ2-3
V gene: TRBV7-2
CDR3 DNA: TGTGCCAGCAGCCCGGGACTAGCGGGAGTTACGCAGTATTTT
CDR3 protein: CASSPGLAGVTQYF

D gene: TRBD2
clone size: -
J gene: TRBJ2-5
V gene: TRBV30
CDR3 DNA: TGTGCCTGGAGTGCAATTAGCGGGGCCCAAGAGACCCAGTACTTC
CDR3 protein: CAWSAISGAQETQYF

D gene: -
clone size: -
J gene: TRBJ2-7
V gene: TRBV6-5
CDR3 DNA: TGTGCCAGCAGTTCCTTCGACAGGTCCAACGAGCAGTACTTC
CDR3 protein: CASSSFDRSNEQYF

D gene: -
clone size: few
J gene: TRBJ1-2
V gene: TRBV6-1
CDR3 DNA: TGTGCCAGCAGTGAAGCCGGACTTTTGGGCTACACCTTC
CDR3 protein: CASSEAGLLGYTF

D gene: TRBD1
clone size: -
J gene: TRBJ1-2
V gene: TRBV5-4
CDR3 DNA: TGTGCCAGCAGCCCCCGACAGGGAATAGGCCACTATGGCTACACCTTC
CDR3 protein: CASSPRQGIGHYGYTF

D gene: -
clone size: -
J gene: TRBJ2-7
V gene: TRBV7-2
CDR3 DNA: TGTGCCAGCAGCCCTAGGCCGTCGGGACTCTCCTACGAGCAGTACTTC
CDR3 protein: CASSPRPSGLSYEQYF

D gene: -
clone size: few
J gene: TRBJ2-2
V gene: TRBV19
CDR3 DNA: TGTGCCAGTAGTATGTCGCAGGGGGGAGCCGGGGAGCTGTTTTTT
CDR3 protein: CASSMSQGGAGELFF

D gene: -
clone size: -
J gene: TRBJ2-3
V gene: TRBV9
CDR3 DNA: TGTGCCAGCAGCGTTTATAGCAGCACAGATACGCAGTATTTT
CDR3 protein: CASSVYSSTDTQYF

D gene: -
clone size: -
J gene: TRBJ2-7
V gene: TRBV11-3
CDR3 DNA: TGTGCCAGCAGTCGCGGGGCTTTCTACGAGCAGTACTTC
CDR3 protein: CASSRGAFYEQYF

D gene: -
clone size: -
J gene: TRBJ2-3
V gene: TRBV4-3
CDR3 DNA: TGCGCCAGCAGCCAAGAAGACACGGGGATACTCACAGATACGCAGTATTTT
CDR3 protein: CASSQEDTGILTDTQYF

D gene: -
clone size: -
J gene: TRBJ1-2
V gene: TRBV12-5
CDR3 DNA: TGTGCTAGTGGTTGGATTACCAGGGATGGCTACACCTTC
CDR3 protein: CASGWITRDGYTF

D gene: TRBD1
clone size: -
J gene: TRBJ1-2
V gene: TRBV6-5
CDR3 DNA: TGTGCCAGCAGTTACCAGACCCCCAGGGGGCCGGGGGGCTACACCTTC
CDR3 protein: CASSYQTPRGPGGYTF

D gene: TRBD1
clone size: -
J gene: TRBJ2-7
V gene: TRBV20-1
CDR3 DNA: TGCAGTGCTAGTCCGGGACAGGTCTTCTACGAGCAGTACTTC
CDR3 protein: CSASPGQVFYEQYF

D gene: TRBD2
clone size: -
J gene: TRBJ2-5
V gene: TRBV7-6
CDR3 DNA: TGTGCCAGCAGCTTAGCCCCGGGCGGGAGGGGGCAAGAGACCCAGTACTTC
CDR3 protein: CASSLAPGGRGQETQYF

D gene: TRBD2
clone size: -
J gene: TRBJ2-5
V gene: TRBV10-3
CDR3 DNA: TGTGCCATCAGTGAGTGGGGGGGGAAAGAGACCCAGTACTTC
CDR3 protein: CAISEWGGKETQYF

D gene: TRBD2
clone size: -
J gene: TRBJ2-5
V gene: TRBV27
CDR3 DNA: TGTGCCAGCAGTTTACAGGCGGGAGCGGATGAGACCCAGTACTTC
CDR3 protein: CASSLQAGADETQYF

D gene: -
clone size: once
J gene: TRBJ1-5
V gene: TRBV2
CDR3 DNA: TGTGCCAGCAGTGCCACTCGAGGAGTCGGGAATCAGCCCCAGCATTTT
CDR3 protein: CASSATRGVGNQPQHF

D gene: -
clone size: -
J gene: TRBJ2-3
V gene: TRBV7-2
CDR3 DNA: TGTGCCAGCAGCTTATACGCGGGCGCCACAGATACGCAGTATTTT
CDR3 protein: CASSLYAGATDTQYF

D gene: -
clone size: once
J gene: TRBJ2-7
V gene: TRBV18
CDR3 DNA: TGTGCCAGCTCACCGGTGGGGGGCTACGAGCAGTACTTC
CDR3 protein: CASSPVGGYEQYF

D gene: -
clone size: few
J gene: TRBJ1-4
V gene: TRBV5-1
CDR3 DNA: TGCGCCAGCAGCCCTGGGGGCTCTAATGAAAAACTGTTTTTT
CDR3 protein: CASSPGGSNEKLFF

D gene: -
clone size: -
J gene: TRBJ1-1
V gene: TRBV4-3
CDR3 DNA: TGCGCCAGCAGCCAAGATCTGAGGACACGCACTGAAGCTTTCTTT
CDR3 protein: CASSQDLRTRTEAFF

D gene: TRBD1
clone size: -
J gene: TRBJ2-1
V gene: TRBV5-4
CDR3 DNA: TGTGCCAGCAGCTTTGACAGGGGGCGCAATAATGAGCAGTTCTTC
CDR3 protein: CASSFDRGRNNEQFF

D gene: -
clone size: -
J gene: TRBJ2-3
V gene: TRBV4-1
CDR3 DNA: TGCGCCAGCAGCCAAGATCCCAGCGGTAGCACAGATACGCAGTATTTT
CDR3 protein: CASSQDPSGSTDTQYF

D gene: -
clone size: -
J gene: TRBJ2-3
V gene: TRBV10-3
CDR3 DNA: TGTGCCATCAGCGATACTAGCTTGGGGACGCAAGCAGATACGCAGTATTTT
CDR3 protein: CAISDTSLGTQADTQYF

D gene: -
clone size: -
J gene: TRBJ2-1
V gene: TRBV10-3
CDR3 DNA: TGTGCCATCAGTGTTGGGAGGAGCTCCTACAATGAGCAGTTCTTC
CDR3 protein: CAISVGRSSYNEQFF

D gene: TRBD2
clone size: -
J gene: TRBJ2-5
V gene: TRBV19
CDR3 DNA: TGTGCCAGTAGTACGAGGACTAGCCTAGAGACCCAGTACTTC
CDR3 protein: CASSTRTSLETQYF

D gene: TRBD2
clone size: -
J gene: TRBJ2-1
V gene: TRBV3-1/TRBV3-2
CDR3 DNA: TGTGCCAGCAGCCAAGGTTTAGCGGGAGTGGGCAATGAGCAGTTCTTC
CDR3 protein: CASSQGLAGVGNEQFF

D gene: -
clone size: -
J gene: TRBJ1-5
V gene: TRBV19
CDR3 DNA: TGTGCCAGTCACGCGGGTAAGTGGAGCAATCAGCCCCAGCATTTT
CDR3 protein: CASHAGKWSNQPQHF

D gene: -
clone size: -
J gene: TRBJ2-3
V gene: TRBV6-5
CDR3 DNA: TGTGCCAGCAGTTCCCACAAAGATACGCAGTATTTT
CDR3 protein: CASSSHKDTQYF

D gene: -
clone size: -
J gene: TRBJ1-5
V gene: TRBV5-5
CDR3 DNA: TGTGCCAGCAGCCCACAGTGGAGCAATCAGCCCCAGCATTTT
CDR3 protein: CASSPQWSNQPQHF

D gene: TRBD1
clone size: -
J gene: TRBJ2-1
V gene: TRBV5-1
CDR3 DNA: TGCGCCAGCAGGAATACAGGGGGCCCGAATGAGCAGTTCTTC
CDR3 protein: CASRNTGGPNEQFF

D gene: -
clone size: -
J gene: TRBJ2-3
V gene: TRBV15
CDR3 DNA: TGTGCCACCAGCAGATGGGGAGAGAGCAGGTATTTT
CDR3 protein: CATSRWGESRYF

D gene: -
clone size: -
J gene: TRBJ2-1
V gene: TRBV28
CDR3 DNA: TGTGCCAGCAGTTTATTGACTCCAAATGAGCAGTTCTTC
CDR3 protein: CASSLLTPNEQFF

D gene: -
clone size: -
J gene: TRBJ2-7
V gene: TRBV7-2
CDR3 DNA: TGTGCCAGCAGCTTCTCTAGCGCCTCCTACGAGCAGTACTTC
CDR3 protein: CASSFSSASYEQYF

D gene: -
clone size: -
J gene: TRBJ2-5
V gene: TRBV12-3/TRBV12-4
CDR3 DNA: TGTGCCAGCAGTTGGGGACATCTGGCCCAGTACTTC
CDR3 protein: CASSWGHLAQYF

D gene: -
clone size: -
J gene: TRBJ1-5
V gene: TRBV9
CDR3 DNA: TGTGCCAGCAGCGTAGGGCCGGGGATTGGGTATAATCAGCCCCAGCATTTT
CDR3 protein: CASSVGPGIGYNQPQHF

D gene: TRBD1
clone size: once
J gene: TRBJ1-3
V gene: TRBV19
CDR3 DNA: TGTGCCAGCCGGGACAGGGTAACTGGAAACACCATATATTTT
CDR3 protein: CASRDRVTGNTIYF

D gene: -
clone size: -
J gene: TRBJ1-3
V gene: TRBV18
CDR3 DNA: TGTGCCAGCTCGGCCGACGGGGTCCCTGGAAACACCATATATTTT
CDR3 protein: CASSADGVPGNTIYF

D gene: -
clone size: -
J gene: TRBJ1-2
V gene: TRBV10-1
CDR3 DNA: TGCGCCAGCAGTGAGTCCCAGGGCTCACTCAGTGGCTACACCTTC
CDR3 protein: CASSESQGSLSGYTF

D gene: -
clone size: -
J gene: TRBJ2-1
V gene: TRBV4-1
CDR3 DNA: TGCGCCAGCAGCCAAGACGGGGGAAGTGATAATGAGCAGTTCTTC
CDR3 protein: CASSQDGGSDNEQFF

D gene: -
clone size: -
J gene: TRBJ1-5
V gene: TRBV5-1
CDR3 DNA: TGCGCCAGCAGCCCCGGAGGCAATCAGCCCCAGCATTTT
CDR3 protein: CASSPGGNQPQHF

D gene: -
clone size: many
J gene: TRBJ1-4
V gene: TRBV6-2/TRBV6-3
CDR3 DNA: TGTGCCAGCAGTTACGGTACGCAGGGAGGAGAAAAACTGTTTTTT
CDR3 protein: CASSYGTQGGEKLFF

D gene: TRBD1
clone size: -
J gene: TRBJ1-1
V gene: TRBV19
CDR3 DNA: TGTGCCAGTAGTATAGATTGGACAGGGCTATTTATGGCTTTCTTT
CDR3 protein: CASSIDWTGLFMAFF

D gene: TRBD1
clone size: -
J gene: TRBJ2-7
V gene: TRBV28
CDR3 DNA: TGTGCCAGCAGTTTCCTGGGGCAGGGGGCTTCATACGAGCAGTACTTC
CDR3 protein: CASSFLGQGASYEQYF

D gene: -
clone size: -
J gene: TRBJ2-1
V gene: TRBV9
CDR3 DNA: TGTGCCAGCAGCGGTAGTAAGGGGGTCTCCTACAATGAGCAGTTCTTC
CDR3 protein: CASSGSKGVSYNEQFF

D gene: TRBD2
clone size: -
J gene: TRBJ2-1
V gene: TRBV29-1
CDR3 DNA: TGCAGCGTTAACCCGGGACTAGCTTACAATGAGCAGTTCTTC
CDR3 protein: CSVNPGLAYNEQFF

D gene: TRBD1
clone size: -
J gene: TRBJ1-2
V gene: TRBV28
CDR3 DNA: TGTGCCAGCAGTACCCGGACAGGGAACTATGGCTACACCTTC
CDR3 protein: CASSTRTGNYGYTF

D gene: -
clone size: -
J gene: TRBJ2-5
V gene: TRBV6-6
CDR3 DNA: TGTGCCAGCAGTTACTCTGGCGGGGCCAACCAAGAGACCCAGTACTTC
CDR3 protein: CASSYSGGANQETQYF

D gene: -
clone size: -
J gene: TRBJ2-5
V gene: TRBV14
CDR3 DNA: TGTGCCAGCAGTCAGAGGGGGGGGCTACAAGAGACCCAGTACTTC
CDR3 protein: CASSQRGGLQETQYF

D gene: -
clone size: -
J gene: TRBJ1-3
V gene: TRBV7-2
CDR3 DNA: TGTGCCAGCAGTCGAAACGGACGGCCAGGGGTCGAAAACACCATATATTTT
CDR3 protein: CASSRNGRPGVENTIYF

D gene: -
clone size: few
J gene: TRBJ2-1
V gene: TRBV5-1
CDR3 DNA: TGCGCCAGCAGCCCGGACAGTGGATCCTACAATGAGCAGTTCTTC
CDR3 protein: CASSPDSGSYNEQFF

D gene: TRBD2
clone size: -
J gene: TRBJ2-7
V gene: TRBV10-3
CDR3 DNA: TGTGCCATCAGTGAGTCGTTTGGACTAGCGAACTACGAGCAGTACTTC
CDR3 protein: CAISESFGLANYEQYF

D gene: TRBD1
clone size: -
J gene: TRBJ1-2
V gene: TRBV5-1
CDR3 DNA: TGCGCCAGCAGCGTGGACAGGGATAGGACCTTC
CDR3 protein: CASSVDRDRTF

D gene: -
clone size: -
J gene: TRBJ1-6
V gene: TRBV5-1
CDR3 DNA: TGCGCCAGCAGCACGTCAGGGGCCTTTAATTCACCCCTCCACTTT
CDR3 protein: CASSTSGAFNSPLHF

D gene: -
clone size: -
J gene: TRBJ1-3
V gene: TRBV7-2
CDR3 DNA: TGTGCCAGCAGCCCTAGTAGCCAGTCTGGAAACACCATATATTTT
CDR3 protein: CASSPSSQSGNTIYF